Each of the 28 T cell receptor beta chains below was sequenced from the same sample in a study of somatic mutations in cytotoxic T cells in rheumatoid arthritis (dated by TCRdb to 2015 to 2018). Library prep was done by the immunoSEQ multiplex PCR assay. This is the immuneACCESS table as TCRdb keeps it, with only in-frame sequences that have V and J called. A part of the clones is gone; compared with another copy, unresolved V genes explain less than half, and the rest is unexplained. Counted in this sample were some 670 clones; around four fifths of them appeared once. Approximately 13% of the sample rests with the top ten. Specimen: synovial fluid. The receptors derive from a man in his 70s with rheumatoid arthritis.

This clone came up once. This sequence joins TRBV2 and TRBJ1-6, with 7 nucleotides matching TRBD1. The junction had 12 bases not matched to a gene; V was cut back by 9 bases and J by 7 bases. The CDR3 covers 15 residues. Germline CDR1 and CDR2: SNHLY and FYNNEI. The CDR3 nucleotides read TGTGCCAGTCAGGGCACGGGACAGCCAAATTCACCCCTCCACTTT. This sequence encodes CASQGTGQPNSPLHF.

The chain combines TRBV11-3 with TRBJ2-1, with TRBD2 matching over 14 bases. The CDR3 has 18 residues. After removal of 0 bases from V and 8 bases from J, the junction contained 9 bases not matched to a gene. Germline V lookup: CDR1 SGHNT, CDR2 YENEEA. CDR3 region: CASSLEQGGTSGSHEQFF. The CDR3 DNA reads TGTGCCAGCAGCTTAGAACAAGGTGGGACTAGCGGGAGCCATGAGCAGTTCTTC.

The chain combines TRBV19 with TRBJ2-3; D call uncertain. The CDR3 runs to 15 residues. V lost 5 bases and J 0 bases, leaving 12 bases between the germline ends. Germline loops: CDR1 LNHDA, CDR2 SQIVND (reference sequence). CDR3 loop: CASSPRVTSTDTQYF. As DNA, the CDR3 is TGTGCCAGTAGTCCCCGGGTTACTAGCACAGATACGCAGTATTTT.

This chain uses TRBV2 with TRBJ2-3; tentatively, D is TRBD2 (5 bases). Per germline, CDR1 SNHLY and CDR2 FYNNEI. The V end lost 2 bases, the J end lost 0 bases, and 12 bases lay between the germline ends. The CDR3 consists of 16 residues. The CDR3, as DNA: TGTGCCAGCAGTGAACACGGGATAAGTAGCACAGATACGCAGTATTTT. Translation: CASSEHGISSTDTQYF.

Concerning this clone itself: One end of the junction does not line up with germline, which may come from a read error. The sample has other DNA sequences that encode this CDR3 too. The V call is TRBV2, the J call TRBJ2-5, with a tentative D call TRBD2 (5 bases). The CDR3 is made up of 17 amino acids. The V gene's germline CDR1 is SNHLY and CDR2 FYNNEI. The DNA for the CDR3 is TGTGCCAGCAGTGAAGGGTTAGCGAGAACTGTCCAAGAGACTCAGTACTTC. It yields the protein CASSEGLARTVQETQYF.

The chain employs TRBV11-3 and TRBJ2-2, with TRBD2 as a possible D gene (5 bases). Between the trimmed V and J ends, which lost 0 bases and 1 base, there was a span of 15 bases. CDR3 length equals 18 residues. Germline CDR1 SGHNT, CDR2 YENEEA. In nucleotides, the CDR3 is TGTGCCAGCAGCTTAGATCAAGGAGGAACGCTGAACACCGGGGAGCTGTTTTTT. It specifies CASSLDQGGTLNTGELFF.

This chain joins TRBV5-6 and TRBJ2-1; 8 bases match TRBD2. The CDR3 is 16 amino acids. V gave up 4 bases and J gave up 6 bases; unmatched junction bases: 12. Germline CDR1 and CDR2: SGHDT and YYEEEE. CDR3 amino acids: CASSPRTGGAANEQFF. The CDR3 coding sequence is TGTGCCAGCAGCCCCAGGACGGGGGGGGCAGCCAATGAGCAGTTCTTC. Full variable domain (missing parts from reference TRBV5-6 and TRBJ2-1): DAGVTQSPTHLIKTRGQQVTLRCSPKSGHDTVSWYQQALGQGPQFIFQYYEEEERQRGNFPDRFSGHQFPNYSSELNVNALLLGDSALYLCASSPRTGGAANEQFFGPGTRLTVL.

The genes are TRBV25-1 and TRBJ2-3; no clear D gene. The CDR3 is 11 amino acids. V was pared by 5 bases and J by 4 bases, with 4 bases between. Germline V gives CDR1 MGHDK, CDR2 SYGVNS. The CDR3 region has the DNA TGTGCCAGCAGTCGAGCAGATACGCAGTATTTT. Encoded protein: CASSRADTQYF.

The V call is TRBV10-3, the J call TRBJ2-5; 8 bases map to TRBD2. Germline CDR1 and CDR2: ENHRY and SYGVKD. This CDR3 region has 14 residues. The V gene end was trimmed by 5 bases and the J gene end by 5 bases; junction bases not matched to a gene: 7. CDR3 region: CAISPETSAETQYF. The CDR3 region has the DNA TGTGCCATCAGTCCGGAGACTAGCGCGGAGACCCAGTACTTC.

J is TRBJ2-7 and V is TRBV27; 7 nucleotides match TRBD2. With 5 bases clipped from V and 4 bases from J, the junction kept 8 bases outside the gene matches. Germline CDR1 and CDR2: MNHEY and SMNVEV (reference sequence). The length of the CDR3 is 14 residues. CDR3 amino acids: CASSPRTGGYEQYF. The CDR3 DNA sequence: TGTGCCAGCAGTCCCCGGACGGGGGGATACGAGCAGTACTTC.

The rearrangement joins TRBV2 to TRBJ2-7; 8 bases agree with TRBD1. After removal of 4 bases from V and 5 bases from J, the junction contained 1 base not matched to a gene. CDR1 and CDR2 (germline): SNHLY, FYNNEI. This CDR3 has 12 residues. The CDR3 region has the DNA TGTGCCAGCAGTGCACAGGGGGACGAGCAGTACTTC. Encoded protein: CASSAQGDEQYF.

In its sample, this clone is large. The genes are TRBV6-6 and TRBJ2-7, with 10 nucleotides matching TRBD2. The CDR3 spans 16 residues. The V gene's germline CDR1 is MNHNY and CDR2 SVGAGI (reference sequence). V lost 2 bases and J lost 2; bases outside the gene matches: 6. The CDR3 DNA reads TGTGCCAGCAGTTACCCAGCGGGGGGGGCCCCCTACGAGCAGTACTTC. Its translation: CASSYPAGGAPYEQYF.

This clone is classed as hyperexpanded. V is TRBV6-5 and J is TRBJ1-2, with 9 bases that match TRBD1. Trimming at V came to 6 bases and at J to 5 bases, leaving 7 bases not matched to a gene. This CDR3 spans 14 amino acids. Germline CDR1 is MNHEY and CDR2 is SVGAGI. Here the CDR3 reads CASRAGTGKYGYTF. In nucleotides, the CDR3 is TGTGCCAGCAGGGCCGGGACAGGGAAGTATGGCTACACCTTC.

This clone was seen only a few times. The chain is built from TRBV5-1 and TRBJ2-1; D may be TRBD1 (5 bases). Germline values: CDR1 SGHRS, CDR2 YFSETQ. The CDR3 runs 13 residues. V lost 6 bases, J lost 5 bases, and 12 bases lay in between. DNA of the CDR3: TGCGCCAGCAAGCAGGGTACGGACAATGAGCAGTTCTTC. The encoded protein is CASKQGTDNEQFF. The whole variable domain, remainder taken from reference TRBV5-1 and TRBJ2-1, is KAGVTQTPRYLIKTRGQQVTLSCSPISGHRSVSWYQQTPGQGLQFLFEYFSETQRNKGNFPGRFSGRQFSNSRSEMNVSTLELGDSALYLCASKQGTDNEQFFGPGTRLTVL.

The V gene is TRBV13, the J gene TRBJ1-5; 7 positions agree with TRBD1. The length of the CDR3 is 15 residues. Germline values: CDR1 PRHDT, CDR2 FYEKMQ (reference sequence). Trimming removed 4 bases from V and 4 bases from J; junction bases left unmatched: 7. The CDR3 region has the DNA TGTGCCAGCAGCTACCGGGACAGCGGAAATCAGCCCCAGCATTTT. It specifies CASSYRDSGNQPQHF.

This clone has only one observation. At one end the junction does not follow the germline gene, possibly because of a read error. As DNA, the CDR3 is TGTGCCAGCAGTGAAAGTCAAGGACTGGTTTTT. Its translation: CASSESQGLVF. The V call is TRBV6-1, the J call TRBJ1-4; D not resolved. This CDR3 has 11 residues. Germline CDR1 and CDR2: MNHNS and SASEGT.

The chain recombines TRBV5-1 with TRBJ1-2; a weak D match, TRBD1 (6 bases). The CDR3 has 15 residues. V was clipped by 0 bases and J by 7 bases, with 16 bases between them. Germline CDR1 is SGHRS and CDR2 is YFSETQ. The CDR3 is CASSLALTGMGGYTF. The CDR3 DNA reads TGCGCCAGCAGCTTGGCCCTTACAGGGATGGGTGGCTACACCTTC.

The gene calls are TRBV28 and TRBJ2-5; unclear D gene. CDR3 length: 15 amino acids. Per the germline V gene, CDR1 is MDHEN and CDR2 is SYDVKM. The ends were cut back, 5 bases at V and 5 bases at J, with 18 bases in the middle. CDR3 loop: CASSALTETEETQYF. The CDR3 DNA sequence: TGTGCCAGCAGTGCACTCACCGAGACTGAGGAGACCCAGTACTTC.

The chain recombines TRBV27 with TRBJ2-3; a weak D match, TRBD1 (6 bases). Germline CDR1 reads MNHEY; CDR2 reads SMNVEV (reference sequence). This CDR3 is built from 17 residues. The V end lost 0 bases, the J end lost 2 bases, and 15 bases lay between the germline ends. The CDR3 region is CASSLSMGARNTDTQYF. CDR3 sequence (DNA): TGTGCCAGCAGTTTATCAATGGGGGCGCGGAACACAGATACGCAGTATTTT.

The chain couples TRBV7-9 to TRBJ2-3; 8 positions agree with TRBD1. Germline V lookup: CDR1 SEHNR, CDR2 FQNEAQ (reference sequence). V lost 4 bases to trimming and J lost 4 bases; unmatched junction nucleotides: 7. This CDR3 contains 15 residues. CDR3: CASSSGQGSADTQYF. In nucleotides, the CDR3 is TGTGCCAGCAGCTCAGGACAGGGTTCCGCAGATACGCAGTATTTT.

This chain uses TRBV4-1 with TRBJ2-3, with 7 bases fitting TRBD2. Germline trimming cut 5 bases from V and 3 bases from J; bases unmatched to any gene: 8. This CDR3 has 15 amino acids. Germline assignment: CDR1 MGHRA and CDR2 YSYEKL. CDR3 sequence reads: CASSAGTISTDTQYF. The CDR3 DNA sequence: TGCGCCAGCAGCGCCGGGACTATCTCGACAGATACGCAGTATTTT.

This clone was picked up one time. This chain connects TRBV30 to TRBJ2-5; maybe TRBD1 (5 bases). The CDR3 runs 16 residues. Germline V lookup: CDR1 GTSNPN, CDR2 SVGIG (reference sequence). V lost 0 bases and J 6 bases, leaving 20 bases between the germline ends. CDR3 nucleotide sequence: TGTGCCTGGAGTGTACTAAGGGGCGCGGATGCAAAGACCCAGTACTTC. It translates to CAWSVLRGADAKTQYF.

V and J are TRBV9 and TRBJ2-5, with 8 positions matching TRBD2. CDR1 and CDR2 from the germline V gene are SGDLS and YYNGEE. The CDR3 runs 15 residues. The trim removed 4 bases at V and 2 bases at J, leaving 7 bases unmatched. The CDR3 nucleotides read TGTGCCAGCAGCCCTTGGACTAGCCCTCAAGAGACCCAGTACTTC. Translation gives CASSPWTSPQETQYF.

This chain joins TRBV11-1 and TRBJ1-1; 8 bases line up with TRBD1. The germline CDR1 and CDR2 sequences are SGHAT and FQDESV (reference sequence). There are 16 residues in the CDR3. V shed 5 bases, J shed 2 bases, and the junction held 10 bases outside the gene matches. For the CDR3, the DNA is TGTGCCAGCAGCCCCGGACAGGGCACCGGAAACACTGAAGCTTTCTTT. Residues: CASSPGQGTGNTEAFF.

The genes are TRBV5-1 and TRBJ1-1; D might be TRBD1 (5 bases). This CDR3 comprises 13 residues. Germline CDR1 and CDR2: SGHRS and YFSETQ. The ends were cut back, 7 bases at V and 4 bases at J, with 14 bases in the middle. This CDR3 is CASGASLGTEAFF. In DNA, the CDR3 is TGCGCCAGCGGGGCAAGTCTCGGCACTGAAGCTTTCTTT.

This clone was detected only a few times. The chain is built from TRBV5-6 and TRBJ2-7; D ambiguous. Germline CDR1 reads SGHDT; CDR2 reads YYEEEE. Trimming removed 0 bases at V and 7 bases at J, with 5 bases between. The CDR3 loop spans 11 amino acids. Here the CDR3 DNA reads TGTGCCAGCAGCTTGGATATAGAGCAGTACTTC. Encoded protein: CASSLDIEQYF. The complete variable domain, with remaining parts taken from reference TRBV5-6 and TRBJ2-7, reads DAGVTQSPTHLIKTRGQQVTLRCSPKSGHDTVSWYQQALGQGPQFIFQYYEEEERQRGNFPDRFSGHQFPNYSSELNVNALLLGDSALYLCASSLDIEQYFGPGTRLTVT.

The rearrangement joins TRBV6-1 to TRBJ1-1; perhaps TRBD1 as D (6 bases). In germline, CDR1 is MNHNS, CDR2 SASEGT. The CDR3 extends over 15 amino acids. Trimming took 6 bases from V and 0 from J, leaving 14 bases between them. The CDR3 here is CASSVTWTVNTEAFF. Here the CDR3 DNA reads TGTGCCAGCAGCGTTACTTGGACAGTGAACACTGAAGCTTTCTTT.

CDR3 in DNA: TGTGCCAGCTCACCGGGGACTAGCAAAGAGACCCAGTACTTC. Protein sequence: CASSPGTSKETQYF. The chain couples TRBV18 to TRBJ2-5; 9 positions agree with TRBD2. The V gene's germline CDR1 is KGHSH and CDR2 LQKENI. The CDR3 consists of 14 residues. The V gene end was trimmed by 3 bases and the J gene end by 3 bases; junction bases not matched to a gene: 2.